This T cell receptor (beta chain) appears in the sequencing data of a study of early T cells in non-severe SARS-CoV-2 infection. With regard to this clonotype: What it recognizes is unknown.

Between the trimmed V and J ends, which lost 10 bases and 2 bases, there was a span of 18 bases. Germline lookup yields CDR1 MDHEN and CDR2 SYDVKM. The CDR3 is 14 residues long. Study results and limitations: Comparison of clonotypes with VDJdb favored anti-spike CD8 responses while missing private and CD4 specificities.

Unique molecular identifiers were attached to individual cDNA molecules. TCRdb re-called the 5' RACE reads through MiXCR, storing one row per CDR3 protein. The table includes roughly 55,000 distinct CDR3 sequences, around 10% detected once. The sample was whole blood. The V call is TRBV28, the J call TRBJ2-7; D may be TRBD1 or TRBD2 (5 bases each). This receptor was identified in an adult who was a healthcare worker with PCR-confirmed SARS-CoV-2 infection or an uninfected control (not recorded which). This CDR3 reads CATSSGAGTYEQYF. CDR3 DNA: TGTGCCACCAGCTCCGGGGCCGGAACCTACGAGCAGTACTTC.